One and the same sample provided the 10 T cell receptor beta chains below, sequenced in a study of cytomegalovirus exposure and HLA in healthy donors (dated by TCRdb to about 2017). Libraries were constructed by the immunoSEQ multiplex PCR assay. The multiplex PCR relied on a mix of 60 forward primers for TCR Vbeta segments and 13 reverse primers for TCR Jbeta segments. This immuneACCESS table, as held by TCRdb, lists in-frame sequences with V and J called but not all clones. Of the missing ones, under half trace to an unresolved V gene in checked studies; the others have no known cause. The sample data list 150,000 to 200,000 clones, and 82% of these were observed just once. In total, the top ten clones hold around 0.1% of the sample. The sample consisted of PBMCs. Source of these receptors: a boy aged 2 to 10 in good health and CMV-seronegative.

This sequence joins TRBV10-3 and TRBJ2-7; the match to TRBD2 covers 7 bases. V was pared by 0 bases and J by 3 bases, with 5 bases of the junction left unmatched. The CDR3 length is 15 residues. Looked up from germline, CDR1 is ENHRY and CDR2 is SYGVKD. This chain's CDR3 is CAISESFGRGYEQYF. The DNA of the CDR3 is TGTGCCATCAGTGAGTCATTTGGGAGGGGCTACGAGCAGTACTTC.

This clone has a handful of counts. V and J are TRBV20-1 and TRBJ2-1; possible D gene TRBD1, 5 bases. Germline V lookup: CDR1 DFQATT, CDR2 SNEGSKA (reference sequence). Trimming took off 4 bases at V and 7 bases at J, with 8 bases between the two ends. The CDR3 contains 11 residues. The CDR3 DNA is TGCAGTGCTACAGGGAATAATGAGCAGTTCTTC. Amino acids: CSATGNNEQFF.

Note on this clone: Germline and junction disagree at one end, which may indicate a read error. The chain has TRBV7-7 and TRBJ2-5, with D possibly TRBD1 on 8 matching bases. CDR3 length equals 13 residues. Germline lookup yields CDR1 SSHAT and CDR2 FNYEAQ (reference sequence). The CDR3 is CASSNRGGETQYF. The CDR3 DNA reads TGTGCTAGCAGCAACAGGGGGGGAGAGACCCAGTACTTC.

The CDR3 protein is CASSLIQGRNTEAFF. CDR3 bases: TGTGCCAGCAGCTTAATACAGGGCCGAAATACTGAAGCTTTCTTT. The rearrangement links TRBV7-3 to TRBJ1-1, with D perhaps matching TRBD1 (6 bases). Germline V gene data show CDR1 as SGHTA and CDR2 as FQGTGA. Trimming stripped 1 base from V and 5 bases from J, with 14 bases between. The CDR3 sequence is 15 residues long.

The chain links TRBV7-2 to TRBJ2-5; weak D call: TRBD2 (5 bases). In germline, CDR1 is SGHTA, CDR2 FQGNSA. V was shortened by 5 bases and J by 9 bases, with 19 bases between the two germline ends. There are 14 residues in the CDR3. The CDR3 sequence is CASSPGLAVMAQYF. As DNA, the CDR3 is TGTGCCAGCAGCCCCGGGCTAGCAGTGATGGCCCAGTACTTC.

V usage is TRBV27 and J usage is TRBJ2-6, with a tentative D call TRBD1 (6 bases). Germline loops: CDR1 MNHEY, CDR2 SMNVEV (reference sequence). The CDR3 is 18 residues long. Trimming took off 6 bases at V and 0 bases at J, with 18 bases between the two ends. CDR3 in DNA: TGTGCCAGCAGCCGAGCATCCGGGACACCCTCTGGGGCCAACGTCCTGACTTTC. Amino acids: CASSRASGTPSGANVLTF.

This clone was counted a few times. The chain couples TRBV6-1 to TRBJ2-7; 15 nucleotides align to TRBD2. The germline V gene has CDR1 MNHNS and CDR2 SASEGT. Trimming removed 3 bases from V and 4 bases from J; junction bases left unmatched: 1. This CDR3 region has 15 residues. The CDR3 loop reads CASSEGLAGGYEQYF. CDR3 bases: TGTGCCAGCAGTGAGGGACTAGCGGGGGGATACGAGCAGTACTTC.

This CDR3 reads CASSQVWGVKVKNIQYF. CDR3 nucleotides: TGCGCCAGCAGCCAAGTGTGGGGGGTAAAAGTCAAAAACATTCAGTACTTC. The genes are TRBV4-1 and TRBJ2-4; tentative D call: TRBD2 (6 bases). CDR3 length: 17 residues. Germline V gene data show CDR1 as MGHRA and CDR2 as YSYEKL. With 1 base removed from V and 3 bases from J, the gap between germline ends came to 16 bases.

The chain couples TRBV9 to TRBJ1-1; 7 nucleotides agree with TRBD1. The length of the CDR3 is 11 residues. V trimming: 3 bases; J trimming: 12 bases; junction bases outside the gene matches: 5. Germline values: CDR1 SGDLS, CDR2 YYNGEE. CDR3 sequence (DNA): TGTGCCAGCAGCGGCAACAGGGGCACTTTCTTT. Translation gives CASSGNRGTFF.

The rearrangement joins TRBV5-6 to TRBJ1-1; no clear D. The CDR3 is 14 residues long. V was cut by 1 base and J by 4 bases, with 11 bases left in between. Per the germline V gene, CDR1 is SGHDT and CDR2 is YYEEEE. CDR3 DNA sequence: TGTGCCAGCAGCTTGATGGTATCCGGCACTGAAGCTTTCTTT. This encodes CASSLMVSGTEAFF.